The source of this TCR beta chain is a study of T cell changes during pregnancy in multiple sclerosis. Germline V lookup: CDR1 MNHEY, CDR2 SVGAGI. The CDR3 spans 14 residues. V lost 6 bases to trimming and J lost 3 bases; unmatched junction nucleotides: 5. This clone has just one count. Data came from immunoSEQ multiplex PCR; TCRdb stores just in-frame clones and leaves some out. The data hold 95,000 to 100,000 clones, with 92% observed a single time. The chain carries TRBV6-5 and TRBJ1-2, with TRBD1 matching over 9 bases. Sequenced here: peripheral blood, sampled after pregnancy. This clonotype was obtained from a female donor in good health, enrolled as a control in a pregnancy study. CDR3 nucleotide sequence: TGTGCCAGCAGCAGGGACAGGGCTGACTATGGCTACACCTTC. It codes for CASSRDRADYGYTF.